A single sample gave rise to the 8 T cell receptor beta chains below, sequenced in a study of blood T cells in healthy people across ages. A second 7 to 11 cycle PCR used barcoded and J-beta primers. TCRdb reanalysed the 5' RACE reads using MiXCR and keeps one entry per CDR3 protein. The repertoire includes 720,000 or so distinct CDR3 sequences, 35% to 50% of them detected once, and around 32% sits in the top ten. The specimen sequenced was blood. These receptors came from an elderly man in good health.

A few counts support this clonotype. The chain couples TRBV6-2 or TRBV6-3 to TRBJ2-7, with 7 bases fitting TRBD2. Germline CDR1 MNHEY, CDR2 SVGEGT. The CDR3 has 15 amino acids. Trimming at V came to 0 bases and at J to 2 bases, leaving 4 bases not matched to a gene. The CDR3 here is CASSYSTGLAYEQYF. CDR3 nucleotides: TGTGCCAGCAGTTACTCAACAGGACTAGCCTACGAGCAGTACTTC.

V and J are TRBV7-2 and TRBJ2-3; 7 bases map to TRBD2. Germline CDR1 is SGHTA and CDR2 is FQGNSA. V dropped 1 base and J dropped 5; count of bases not matched to a gene: 9. CDR3 size: 16 residues. The CDR3 sequence is CASSLERGQRGDTQYF. The CDR3 nucleotides read TGTGCCAGCAGCTTAGAGCGGGGCCAAAGGGGAGATACGCAGTATTTT. Looking up the rest from reference TRBV7-2 and TRBJ2-3 gives the full variable domain: GAGVSQSPSNKVTEKGKDVELRCDPISGHTALYWYRQSLGQGLEFLIYFQGNSAPDKSGLPSDRFSAERTGGSVSTLTIQRTQQEDSAVYLCASSLERGQRGDTQYFGPGTRLTVL.

This rearrangement joins TRBV7-2 to TRBJ2-7; D not certain. Germline CDR1 and CDR2: SGHTA and FQGNSA. Trimming left V 7 bases short and J 3 bases short, with 19 bases between. The length of the CDR3 is 15 residues. The CDR3 loop is CASNPGGSTNYEQYF. The CDR3 DNA is TGTGCCAGCAACCCCGGTGGCAGCACAAACTACGAGCAGTACTTC.

This clonotype was counted a few times. V gene TRBV18 combines with J gene TRBJ2-1; 10 bases fit TRBD2. The germline V gene encodes CDR1 KGHSH and CDR2 LQKENI. J was trimmed by 3 bases and V by 5 bases; bases with no gene match: 7. CDR3 length equals 16 residues. The CDR3 here is CASSSSGRGSYNEQFF. CDR3 DNA: TGTGCCAGCTCATCTAGCGGGAGAGGGAGCTACAATGAGCAGTTCTTC.

This rearrangement joins TRBV7-6 to TRBJ1-4; D may be TRBD1 (5 bases). The germline CDR1 and CDR2 sequences are SGHVS and FNYEAQ. V lost 3 bases to trimming and J lost 4 bases, with 9 bases between them. The CDR3 runs to 14 residues. The CDR3 nucleotides read TGTGCCAGCAGCTTGAACAGGCTTAATGAAAAACTGTTTTTT. Protein: CASSLNRLNEKLFF. The full variable domain, in which reference TRBV7-6 and TRBJ1-4 provide the parts outside the CDR3, is GAGVSQSPRYKVTKRGQDVALRCDPISGHVSLYWYRQALGQGPEFLTYFNYEAQQDKSGLPNDRFSAERPEGSISTLTIQRTEQRDSAMYRCASSLNRLNEKLFFGSGTQLSVL.

The chain combines TRBV20-1 with TRBJ1-1, with TRBD1 matching over 8 bases. Unmatched junction bases numbered 1, after V lost 3 bases and J lost 1 base. Germline CDR1 and CDR2: DFQATT and SNEGSKA (reference sequence). The CDR3 length is 13 residues. CDR3: CSASGTGNTEAFF. CDR3 bases: TGCAGTGCTAGCGGGACAGGGAACACTGAAGCTTTCTTT.

This clonotype was observed a few times. CDR3 sequence reads: CASSLGQNREDGYTF. CDR3 nucleotides: TGTGCCAGCAGCTTAGGACAGAACCGGGAAGATGGCTACACCTTC. J is TRBJ1-2 and V is TRBV7-9; D might be TRBD1 (5 bases). Trimming removed 1 base from V and 6 bases from J, with 15 bases in between. This CDR3 has 15 amino acids. CDR1 is SEHNR and CDR2 is FQNEAQ in the germline V gene (reference sequence).

J is TRBJ2-1 and V is TRBV7-9; 8 bases are shared with TRBD2. This CDR3 is built from 16 residues. Per the germline V gene, CDR1 is SEHNR and CDR2 is FQNEAQ (reference sequence). V was clipped by 1 base and J by 0 bases; unmatched bases: 2. The CDR3 DNA follows: TGTGCCAGCAGCTTAGATAGCGGGGCCTCCTACAATGAGCAGTTCTTC. Its translation is CASSLDSGASYNEQFF.